Listed below are T cell receptor beta chains from one sample, sequenced in a study of blood T cell repertoires in COVID-19. Method: immunoSEQ multiplex PCR; TCRdb's copy keeps in-frame clones and lacks some. The sample has some 180,000 clones, about 80% seen once. Material: peripheral blood. The source is a man between 65 and 85 years old with active or convalescent COVID-19. Each CDR3 is given with its conserved first and last residue. A D gene is named only where the DNA matches it firmly. Clone sizes are given selectively: once, few, many, or a class where the clone is expanded.

D: NA; V: TRBV5-8; J: TRBJ1-3; size: once; CDR3: CASSTTGRENTIYF; DNA: TGTGCCAGCAGCACCACGGGTAGGGAGAACACCATATATTTT
D: NA; V: TRBV7-2; J: TRBJ2-3; size: NA; CDR3: CASSLGRGPDTQYF; DNA: TGTGCCAGCAGCTTAGGGCGGGGCCCAGATACGCAGTATTTT
D: NA; V: TRBV7-9; J: TRBJ1-1; size: NA; CDR3: CASTNPGRGEAFF; DNA: TGTGCCAGCACCAACCCCGGGCGGGGTGAAGCTTTCTTT
D: NA; V: TRBV5-1; J: TRBJ1-4; size: NA; CDR3: CASSPQPSRANEKLFF; DNA: TGCGCCAGCAGCCCCCAACCGAGTCGGGCTAATGAAAAACTGTTTTTT
D: NA; V: TRBV2; J: TRBJ1-1; size: once; CDR3: CASSGSLGRAEAFF; DNA: TGTGCCAGCAGTGGGTCTCTGGGGCGTGCTGAAGCTTTCTTT
D: TRBD2; V: TRBV4-1; J: TRBJ2-1; size: NA; CDR3: CASSQESGALVHEQFF; DNA: TGCGCCAGCAGCCAAGAAAGCGGGGCTCTGGTCCATGAGCAGTTCTTC
D: NA; V: TRBV18; J: TRBJ1-6; size: few; CDR3: CASSLAVNNSPLHF; DNA: TGTGCCAGCTCACTGGCAGTGAATAATTCACCCCTCCACTTT
D: NA; V: TRBV28; J: TRBJ2-1; size: once; CDR3: CASRRMSEQFF; DNA: TGTGCCAGCAGACGAATGAGTGAGCAGTTCTTC
D: NA; V: TRBV5-4; J: TRBJ2-1; size: NA; CDR3: CASRGPLQPTDTTNEQFF; DNA: TGTGCCAGCAGAGGCCCCCTACAACCTACGGACACTACCAATGAGCAGTTCTTC
D: NA; V: TRBV18; J: TRBJ2-3; size: many; CDR3: CASSPYTDTQYF; DNA: TGTGCCAGCTCACCGTACACAGATACGCAGTATTTT
D: NA; V: TRBV28; J: TRBJ1-5; size: NA; CDR3: CASSWPRGAQPQHF; DNA: TGTGCCAGCAGCTGGCCCAGGGGAGCTCAGCCCCAGCATTTT
D: NA; V: TRBV28; J: TRBJ2-5; size: NA; CDR3: CASSPMGLFKETQYF; DNA: TGTGCCAGCAGTCCCATGGGACTCTTTAAAGAGACCCAGTACTTC
D: NA; V: TRBV28; J: TRBJ2-5; size: NA; CDR3: CASHTSLETQYF; DNA: TGTGCCAGCCATACTAGCCTAGAGACCCAGTACTTC
D: TRBD2; V: TRBV6-5; J: TRBJ2-1; size: NA; CDR3: CASSSSRGGNYNEQFF; DNA: TGTGCCAGCAGTTCTTCCCGCGGGGGGAACTACAATGAGCAGTTCTTC
D: NA; V: TRBV20-1; J: TRBJ2-7; size: once; CDR3: CSASSGGGKPYEQYF; DNA: TGCAGTGCTAGTTCGGGGGGCGGGAAACCCTACGAGCAGTACTTC
D: NA; V: TRBV28; J: TRBJ1-1; size: NA; CDR3: CASSPPGRVSTEAFF; DNA: TGTGCCAGCAGTCCTCCTGGCAGGGTGAGCACTGAAGCTTTCTTT
D: NA; V: TRBV7-8; J: TRBJ1-1; size: NA; CDR3: CASSLLREARNTEAFF; DNA: TGTGCCAGCAGCTTACTCAGGGAGGCTCGGAACACTGAAGCTTTCTTT
D: TRBD1; V: TRBV19; J: TRBJ2-2; size: NA; CDR3: CASSVTGAAGGELFF; DNA: TGTGCCAGTAGTGTGACAGGGGCCGCGGGCGGGGAGCTGTTTTTT
D: NA; V: TRBV7-2; J: TRBJ2-3; size: NA; CDR3: CASSLYAATTDTQYF; DNA: TGTGCCAGCAGCTTATACGCGGCTACCACAGATACGCAGTATTTT
D: NA; V: TRBV5-5; J: TRBJ1-2; size: NA; CDR3: CASSTQAGNYGYTF; DNA: TGTGCCAGCAGCACACAAGCAGGGAACTATGGCTACACCTTC
D: TRBD1; V: TRBV18; J: TRBJ2-7; size: NA; CDR3: CASSSGGAQFYEQYF; DNA: TGTGCCAGCTCATCAGGGGGCGCCCAATTCTACGAGCAGTACTTC
D: TRBD1; V: TRBV6-2/TRBV6-3; J: TRBJ2-7; size: once; CDR3: CASSFPGGFSYEQYF; DNA: TGTGCCAGCAGTTTTCCAGGGGGCTTCTCCTACGAGCAGTACTTC
D: TRBD1; V: TRBV19; J: TRBJ1-5; size: few; CDR3: CASSRTGGYQPQHF; DNA: TGTGCCAGTAGTCGCACAGGGGGGTATCAGCCCCAGCATTTT
D: NA; V: TRBV7-2; J: TRBJ2-1; size: NA; CDR3: CASSLMDSYNEQFF; DNA: TGTGCCAGCAGCTTAATGGACAGCTACAATGAGCAGTTCTTC
D: TRBD1; V: TRBV6-6; J: TRBJ1-2; size: NA; CDR3: CASRDTGGNYGYTF; DNA: TGTGCCAGCAGAGATACAGGGGGAAACTATGGCTACACCTTC
D: TRBD1; V: TRBV7-9; J: TRBJ2-7; size: NA; CDR3: CASSFLPGQGLSEQYF; DNA: TGTGCCAGCAGCTTTCTACCGGGACAGGGACTTAGCGAGCAGTACTTC
D: TRBD1; V: TRBV7-9; J: TRBJ1-2; size: NA; CDR3: CASSNRDRPIYGYTF; DNA: TGTGCCAGCAGCAACCGGGACAGACCTATTTATGGCTACACCTTC
D: TRBD1; V: TRBV6-5; J: TRBJ1-1; size: NA; CDR3: CASSYRQGEAFF; DNA: TGTGCCAGCAGTTATCGACAGGGAGAAGCTTTCTTT
D: TRBD1; V: TRBV4-3; J: TRBJ1-4; size: NA; CDR3: CASSLRDRENEKLFF; DNA: TGCGCCAGCAGCCTCCGAGACAGGGAAAATGAAAAACTGTTTTTT
D: TRBD2; V: TRBV15; J: TRBJ2-7; size: NA; CDR3: CATSRGGLAGGLGSYEQYF; DNA: TGTGCCACCAGCAGAGGGGGACTAGCGGGAGGGCTCGGCTCCTACGAGCAGTACTTC
D: NA; V: TRBV6-5; J: TRBJ1-2; size: NA; CDR3: CASSYSRGLTYGYTF; DNA: TGTGCCAGCAGTTACTCCAGGGGATTAACCTATGGCTACACCTTC
D: NA; V: TRBV12-2; J: TRBJ1-1; size: NA; CDR3: CASRFGFPRGGKGMRTEAFF; DNA: TGTGCAAGTCGCTTCGGCTTTCCCCGGGGGGGAAAGGGTATGAGGACTGAAGCTTTCTTT
D: NA; V: TRBV18; J: TRBJ1-3; size: NA; CDR3: CASSPTTWDSPGNTIYF; DNA: TGTGCCAGCTCACCGACTACCTGGGACTCTCCGGGAAACACCATATATTTT
D: NA; V: TRBV7-2; J: TRBJ2-7; size: NA; CDR3: CASSLAPRITSGHEQYF; DNA: TGTGCCAGCAGCTTAGCGCCCCGAATAACGTCAGGCCACGAGCAGTACTTC
D: NA; V: TRBV5-1; J: TRBJ2-3; size: once; CDR3: CASSLAGTSDVGDTQYF; DNA: TGCGCCAGCAGCTTGGCAGGGACATCGGACGTGGGGGATACGCAGTATTTT
D: NA; V: TRBV28; J: TRBJ2-7; size: NA; CDR3: CASSRPRGNYEQYF; DNA: TGTGCCAGCAGTCGACCGAGAGGGAACTACGAGCAGTACTTC
D: NA; V: TRBV4-3; J: TRBJ2-7; size: once; CDR3: CASSQDWRPLYEQYF; DNA: TGCGCCAGCAGCCAAGATTGGAGGCCCCTCTACGAGCAGTACTTC
D: NA; V: TRBV30; J: TRBJ2-7; size: NA; CDR3: CAWSASAVSFSYEQYF; DNA: TGTGCCTGGAGTGCCAGCGCCGTGAGCTTTTCCTACGAGCAGTACTTC
D: NA; V: TRBV5-5; J: TRBJ1-2; size: NA; CDR3: CASSLRTGISYGYTF; DNA: TGTGCCAGCAGCTTGCGTACAGGGATATCCTATGGCTACACCTTC
D: NA; V: TRBV28; J: TRBJ1-5; size: NA; CDR3: CASSLFTRGGRSNQPQHF; DNA: TGTGCCAGCAGTTTATTTACAAGGGGCGGGAGGAGCAATCAGCCCCAGCATTTT
D: NA; V: TRBV5-1; J: TRBJ1-4; size: once; CDR3: CASSPRDIREKLFF; DNA: TGCGCCAGCAGCCCCCGGGACATACGAGAAAAACTGTTTTTT
D: TRBD1; V: TRBV9; J: TRBJ1-4; size: NA; CDR3: CASSAAGTEDEKLFF; DNA: TGTGCCAGCAGCGCCGCCGGGACAGAGGATGAAAAACTGTTTTTT
D: NA; V: TRBV7-9; J: TRBJ1-3; size: few; CDR3: CASSPSRHLLSGNTIYF; DNA: TGTGCCAGCAGCCCTAGCCGGCACCTACTTTCTGGAAACACCATATATTTT
D: TRBD1; V: TRBV5-1; J: TRBJ2-5; size: NA; CDR3: CASSRGQGTETQYF; DNA: TGCGCCAGCAGTCGAGGACAGGGTACAGAGACCCAGTACTTC
D: NA; V: TRBV19; J: TRBJ2-1; size: NA; CDR3: CASSIQAESSYNEQFF; DNA: TGTGCCAGTAGTATCCAAGCGGAGAGCTCCTACAATGAGCAGTTCTTC
D: TRBD2; V: TRBV14; J: TRBJ2-5; size: once; CDR3: CASSPWTSGETQYF; DNA: TGTGCCAGCAGCCCGTGGACTAGTGGTGAGACCCAGTACTTC
D: NA; V: TRBV28; J: TRBJ1-3; size: NA; CDR3: CASHSPGPNTIYF; DNA: TGTGCCAGCCACTCTCCAGGGCCCAACACCATATATTTT
D: TRBD1; V: TRBV25-1; J: TRBJ1-2; size: NA; CDR3: CASSVDRGGYGYTF; DNA: TGTGCCAGCAGTGTAGACAGGGGTGGCTATGGCTACACCTTC
D: NA; V: TRBV6-6; J: TRBJ1-2; size: NA; CDR3: CASSYLTEGYGYTF; DNA: TGTGCCAGCAGTTACCTGACCGAGGGCTATGGCTACACCTTC
D: NA; V: TRBV6-6; J: TRBJ2-2; size: few; CDR3: CASSHLPPRFGNTGELFF; DNA: TGTGCCAGCAGTCACCTTCCCCCTAGATTTGGGAACACCGGGGAGCTGTTTTTT
D: TRBD2; V: TRBV6-5; J: TRBJ2-7; size: NA; CDR3: CASSYSTGSGAYEQYF; DNA: TGTGCCAGCAGTTACTCGACGGGTAGCGGGGCCTACGAGCAGTACTTC
D: TRBD2; V: TRBV15; J: TRBJ2-6; size: NA; CDR3: CATTPGGTGANVLTF; DNA: TGTGCCACCACCCCGGGAGGGACTGGGGCCAACGTCCTGACTTTC
D: TRBD1; V: TRBV5-5; J: TRBJ2-7; size: NA; CDR3: CASSLVDRENEQYF; DNA: TGTGCCAGCAGCTTGGTGGACAGGGAGAACGAGCAGTACTTC
D: TRBD2; V: TRBV15; J: TRBJ2-1; size: NA; CDR3: CATSRGLIAGGDEQFF; DNA: TGTGCCACCAGCAGAGGGCTAATAGCGGGAGGGGATGAGCAGTTCTTC
D: NA; V: TRBV20-1; J: TRBJ2-5; size: NA; CDR3: CSARVRETQYF; DNA: TGCAGTGCTAGAGTGAGAGAGACCCAGTACTTC